The rows below give T cell receptor beta chains drawn from one sample of a study of OX40 agonist ivuxolimab in advanced cancers. Libraries were prepared by immunoSEQ multiplex PCR; TCRdb keeps only in-frame clonotypes and omits some of them. The repertoire holds 40,000 to 50,000 clones, with over 75% as singletons. This sample comprised CD4+ or CD8+ T cells sorted from blood, obtained in a trial of the OX40 agonist ivuxolimab. These receptor sequences come from an adult with an advanced solid tumor such as melanoma, head and neck, liver or kidney cancer. CDR3s include the opening cysteine and the closing phenylalanine or tryptophan. D genes are given only for firm matches. Part of the rows lack a size; the others show once, few, many or a class for expanded clones.

abundance	d_gene	v_gene	j_gene	CDR3nt	CDR3aa
few	-	TRBV15	TRBJ1-2	TGTGCCACCAGCACCACGGATTACTATGGCTACACCTTC	CATSTTDYYGYTF
-	-	TRBV19	TRBJ2-6	TGTGCCAGTAGTATATGGGGCTCTGGGGCCAACGTCCTGACTTTC	CASSIWGSGANVLTF
-	-	TRBV15	TRBJ2-7	TGTGCCACCAGCAACCAGGGGATTGCCTACGAGCAGTACTTC	CATSNQGIAYEQYF
-	TRBD1	TRBV7-9	TRBJ2-7	TGTGCCAGCAGCCTACCCCCCCGGGACAGGAGCTCCTACGAGCAGTACTTC	CASSLPPRDRSSYEQYF
large	-	TRBV28	TRBJ1-2	TGTGCCAGCGGAGAGGACAGACTATATGGCTACACCTTC	CASGEDRLYGYTF
-	TRBD1	TRBV19	TRBJ2-7	TGTGCCAGTAACAGGGGGGCGGGCGAGCAGTACTTC	CASNRGAGEQYF
once	TRBD1	TRBV4-3	TRBJ2-7	TGCGCCAGCAGCCAAGATTATGGGACAGGGTCCTACGAGCAGTACTTC	CASSQDYGTGSYEQYF
-	-	TRBV29-1	TRBJ2-1	TGCAGCGCCGGGGCAGGGAACAATGAGCAGTTCTTC	CSAGAGNNEQFF
large	-	TRBV29-1	TRBJ2-3	TGCAGCGTTGAAGTCCGTCAGGGCCGCAGCACAGATACGCAGTATTTT	CSVEVRQGRSTDTQYF
-	TRBD1	TRBV7-9	TRBJ1-2	TGTGCCAGCAGCCCCCCAGGACAGGGGGATGGCTACACCTTC	CASSPPGQGDGYTF
-	-	TRBV19	TRBJ2-1	TGTGCCAGTACTCCAGACAGTTACAATGAGCAGTTCTTC	CASTPDSYNEQFF
-	TRBD2	TRBV7-6	TRBJ2-3	TGTGCCAGCAGCCCACTAGCGGGGCGGACAGATACGCAGTATTTT	CASSPLAGRTDTQYF
-	-	TRBV5-1	TRBJ2-3	TGCGCCAGCAGCCCGGTCAGCCCCGCAGATACGCAGTATTTT	CASSPVSPADTQYF
few	-	TRBV27	TRBJ2-7	TGTGCCAGCAGTCCTTACGGGGTGGGCTACGAGCAGTACTTC	CASSPYGVGYEQYF
few	-	TRBV30	TRBJ1-5	TGTGCCTGGAGTGTACTTAATCAGCCCCAGCATTTT	CAWSVLNQPQHF
-	-	TRBV28	TRBJ1-2	TGTGCCAGCAGTTTGTTACCGGGCCCTGGCTACACCTTC	CASSLLPGPGYTF
-	TRBD1	TRBV27	TRBJ1-6	TGTGCCAGCAGAACCTCCCGGACAGGGTGGAATTCACCCCTCCACTTT	CASRTSRTGWNSPLHF
-	-	TRBV6-5	TRBJ1-1	TGTGCCAGCAGTTCAGGCCAGAACACTGAAGCTTTCTTT	CASSSGQNTEAFF
-	-	TRBV4-1	TRBJ2-7	TGCGCCAGCAGCCAAGTAGGGGGGTACGAGCAGTACTTC	CASSQVGGYEQYF
few	-	TRBV30	TRBJ1-5	TGTGCCTGGAGTGCGGCGGACGGCAATCAGCCCCAGCATTTT	CAWSAADGNQPQHF
-	-	TRBV28	TRBJ1-1	TGTGCCAGCAACCACGGCGGGACGGGATTGAACACTGAAGCTTTCTTT	CASNHGGTGLNTEAFF
-	-	TRBV4-1	TRBJ1-5	TGCGCCAGCAGCCAAGACGGGTATCCCGGGAATCAGCCCCAGCATTTT	CASSQDGYPGNQPQHF
-	-	TRBV6-1	TRBJ1-3	TGTGCCAGCAGTCCTAGACCGGACTCTGGAAACACCATATATTTT	CASSPRPDSGNTIYF
-	TRBD2	TRBV7-6	TRBJ2-5	TGTGCCAGCAGCTTAGGGGAGGGATGGGAGACCCAGTACTTC	CASSLGEGWETQYF
-	-	TRBV27	TRBJ1-1	TGTGCCAGCAGTTTTAGTTATAGGATCTTAGGCGACACTGAAGCTTTCTTT	CASSFSYRILGDTEAFF
once	-	TRBV4-3	TRBJ2-7	TGCGCCAGCAGCCAAGCCTCGGGCGACGAGCAGTACTTC	CASSQASGDEQYF
once	-	TRBV27	TRBJ1-1	TGTGCCAGCAAGGAGGAGACAGCCCAAAGCACTGAAGCTTTCTTT	CASKEETAQSTEAFF
-	-	TRBV5-6	TRBJ1-1	TGTGCCAGCAGTACCTCCGCTGAAGCTTTCTTT	CASSTSAEAFF
-	-	TRBV23-1	TRBJ1-5	TGCGCCAGCAGTCCACCGGAGCAACAACCAAATAGCAATCAGCCCCAGCATTTT	CASSPPEQQPNSNQPQHF
-	-	TRBV2	TRBJ2-1	TGTGCCAGCAGCGCGAGGGGAGACCTGTTCTTC	CASSARGDLFF
-	-	TRBV19	TRBJ1-4	TGTGCCAGTAGTGGGGGTCCAACTAATGAAAAACTGTTTTTT	CASSGGPTNEKLFF
-	TRBD2	TRBV4-1	TRBJ2-3	TGCGCCAGCAGCCACGTCACCTCCGGGACTAGCCTTAGTGTAAATACGCAGTATTTT	CASSHVTSGTSLSVNTQYF
-	-	TRBV9	TRBJ2-3	TGTGCCAGCAGCGGCTCCTACAGGGATAGCACAGATACGCAGTATTTT	CASSGSYRDSTDTQYF
-	TRBD2	TRBV13	TRBJ2-3	TGTGCCAGCAGCTTAGGAAGTAGCGGGACTGTCACAGATACGCAGTATTTT	CASSLGSSGTVTDTQYF
-	TRBD1	TRBV4-1	TRBJ1-6	TGCGCCAGCAGCCTAGACAGGGCTGAGGGTTCACCCCTCCACTTT	CASSLDRAEGSPLHF
-	-	TRBV27	TRBJ1-1	TGTGCCAGCAGTTTAGGGGCAGGGGCGGGCACTGAAGCTTTCTTT	CASSLGAGAGTEAFF
once	-	TRBV10-3	TRBJ2-5	TGTGCCATCAGTGGGGCAGGAGAAGAGACCCAGTACTTC	CAISGAGEETQYF
-	-	TRBV30	TRBJ1-5	TGTGCCTGGGGGGTGGGGGCAGGACAGCCCCAGCATTTT	CAWGVGAGQPQHF
-	TRBD2	TRBV5-1	TRBJ2-7	TGCGCCAGCAACTTGGCCGGGGGGAGCGGCTACGAGCAGTACTTC	CASNLAGGSGYEQYF
-	-	TRBV7-2	TRBJ2-5	TGTGCCAGCAGCTCCTACGGGGGCGATGGGGAGACCCAGTACTTC	CASSSYGGDGETQYF
-	-	TRBV7-6	TRBJ1-1	TGTGCCAGCAGCTTAGTCACGACCGATAAACCGGGGACTGAAGCTTTCTTT	CASSLVTTDKPGTEAFF
-	TRBD1	TRBV7-9	TRBJ1-2	TGTGCCAGCACTCATTTTGGGGGACAGTTTTCCTATGGCTACACCTTC	CASTHFGGQFSYGYTF
-	TRBD1	TRBV7-9	TRBJ2-2	TGTGCCAGCAGCAGCCGGGACAGGGGGACCGGGGAGCTGTTTTTT	CASSSRDRGTGELFF
-	TRBD2	TRBV27	TRBJ2-1	TGTGCCAGCAGTTCTCCTAGCGGGAGTTTATACAATGAGCAGTTCTTC	CASSSPSGSLYNEQFF
few	-	TRBV19	TRBJ2-5	TGTGCCAGTAGTATCACCAACGGCGGGGTCCAAGAGACCCAGTACTTC	CASSITNGGVQETQYF
-	TRBD1	TRBV7-9	TRBJ1-1	TGTGCCAGCAGCTTAGTAGGGACAGGGGGTACTGAAGCTTTCTTT	CASSLVGTGGTEAFF
-	-	TRBV21-1	TRBJ1-5	TGTGCCAGCAGCAACCTTTGGCCCATGAGGAATCAGCCCCAGCATTTT	CASSNLWPMRNQPQHF
-	-	TRBV30	TRBJ2-7	TGTGCCTGGAGTGTACGGTGGGGTTTCGGCTACGAGCAGTACTTC	CAWSVRWGFGYEQYF
-	-	TRBV6-5	TRBJ2-3	TGTGCCAGCAGTGAACGCAACTCAGATACGCAGTATTTT	CASSERNSDTQYF
few	TRBD1	TRBV6-5	TRBJ1-2	TGTGCCAGCAGCTCACAGGGGGCGCAAAACTATGGCTACACCTTC	CASSSQGAQNYGYTF
-	TRBD2	TRBV28	TRBJ2-2	TGTGCCAGCAGTTTCCGCCTAGCGGGGGACACCGGGGAGCTGTTTTTT	CASSFRLAGDTGELFF
-	TRBD1	TRBV19	TRBJ2-3	TGTGCCAGTAGTATAAGCGGACAGGGAGGCACAGATACGCAGTATTTT	CASSISGQGGTDTQYF
-	-	TRBV6-1	TRBJ2-7	TGTGCCAGCAGTGAGCAAGGTTGGGAGGGGGTTGTGGGCCAGCAGTACTTC	CASSEQGWEGVVGQQYF
-	-	TRBV28	TRBJ2-5	TGTGCCAGCAGTTGGGACCAACCGCAAGAGACCCAGTACTTC	CASSWDQPQETQYF
-	-	TRBV18	TRBJ2-7	TGTGCCAGCTCACCAGGGGGGTTCTACGAGCAGTACTTC	CASSPGGFYEQYF
-	-	TRBV28	TRBJ1-2	TGTGCCAGCAGTTTACAATCAGGCAGCTATGGCTACACCTTC	CASSLQSGSYGYTF
-	-	TRBV9	TRBJ2-3	TGTGCCAGCAGGGAGGTGAGCACAGATACGCAGTATTTT	CASREVSTDTQYF
-	-	TRBV29-1	TRBJ2-7	TGCAGCGTTCTTACAGATCGCTCCTACGAGCAGTACTTC	CSVLTDRSYEQYF
-	TRBD1	TRBV4-1	TRBJ2-5	TGCGCCAGCAGCGACCCACAGGGGAAACAAGAGACCCAGTACTTC	CASSDPQGKQETQYF
-	-	TRBV4-1	TRBJ2-1	TGCGCCAGCAGCCAAGCTAGAGGGAGTGAGCAGTTCTTC	CASSQARGSEQFF